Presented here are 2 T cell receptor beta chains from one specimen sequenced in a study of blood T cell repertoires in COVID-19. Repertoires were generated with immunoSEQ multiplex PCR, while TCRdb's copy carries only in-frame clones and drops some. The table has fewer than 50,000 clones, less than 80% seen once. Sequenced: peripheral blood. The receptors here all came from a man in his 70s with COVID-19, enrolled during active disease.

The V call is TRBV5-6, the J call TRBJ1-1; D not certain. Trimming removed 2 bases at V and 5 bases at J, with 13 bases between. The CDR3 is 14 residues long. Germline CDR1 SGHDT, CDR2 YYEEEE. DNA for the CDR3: TGTGCCAGCAGCTTACGTGGGCGGGCGACTGAAGCTTTCTTT. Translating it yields CASSLRGRATEAFF.

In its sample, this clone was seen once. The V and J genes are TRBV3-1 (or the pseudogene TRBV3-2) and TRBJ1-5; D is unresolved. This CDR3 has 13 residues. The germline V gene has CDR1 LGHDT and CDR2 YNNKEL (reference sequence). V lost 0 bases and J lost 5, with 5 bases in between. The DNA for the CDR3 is TGTGCCAGCAGCCAAGACTTCGATCAGCCCCAGCATTTT. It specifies CASSQDFDQPQHF.